The clone carrying this T cell receptor beta chain was counted only a few times. Its target is not known. The sample carries other DNA sequences with the same CDR3. The CDR3 extends over 13 amino acids. Looked up from germline, CDR1 is LGHNT and CDR2 is FRNRAP. V gave up 5 bases and J gave up 7 bases, with 14 bases separating them. The data are from a study of Tregs in tolerant kidney transplant recipients. Study findings and constraints: Few patients were studied, so findings need validation in larger groups. Tregs expanded with activated donor B cells seemed most donor-specific.

Thawed PBMCs were FACS-sorted into unstimulated CD4+CD25+CD127- regulatory T cells, CD4+CD25- non-regulatory cells, CD4 and CD8 cells. Profiling relied on immunoSEQ multiplex PCR, and the TCRdb table lists in-frame clones only, not all of them. The sample yields roughly 250,000 clones, about 80% seen once. This chain uses TRBV12-5 with TRBJ1-2, with D hard to call. The specimen sequenced was CD4+ T cells from blood. This clonotype was obtained from a human donor in good health. The CDR3 is CASGLYAGSGYTF. CDR3 nucleotides: TGTGCTAGTGGTCTGTATGCTGGGTCTGGCTACACCTTC.